This T cell receptor beta chain appears in the sequencing data of a study of preoperative IRX-2 immunotherapy in early breast cancer (dated by TCRdb to between 2019 and 2020). According to the study, the label for this sample's treatment or condition signals: preoperative locoregional IRX-2 cytokine immunotherapy. The samples were obtained from a phase Ib study that tested preoperative, locoregional IRX-2 cytokine immunotherapy designed to prime immune responses. Before surgery, IRX-2 was given to the donors, who were patients with early-stage breast cancer. CDR3 length: 13 amino acids, cysteine to phenylalanine. Only the CDR3 region is kept as DNA, spanning 39 bases read in frame from base 1. V is pruned by 6 bases and J by 4 bases, leaving 6 bases of the junction without a gene match. The germline V gene yields MNHGY for CDR1 and SAAAGT for CDR2. Regarding this clone: Its cognate antigen has yet to be identified. Base qualities were left out, and no much larger clone turns up one base away.

The method behind the library was the immunoSEQ multiplex PCR assay. TCRdb holds this immuneACCESS table with in-frame rearrangements only. Some clones are missing; in checked studies, unresolved V genes explain under half, and the rest has no known cause. The table for this sample lists tens of thousands of clones; about four fifths of them were counted only once. The top ten constitute roughly 1.5% of the sample. The V gene is TRBV6-8 and the J gene is TRBJ2-7, with 7 bases in between that match TRBD2. The source material was lymph node tissue, sampled after IRX-2 immunotherapy. The receptor was isolated from a human donor with breast cancer. Here the CDR3 is given as CASRRGLKYEQYF. The DNA sequence is TGTGCCAGCAGACGGGGACTAAAGTACGAGCAGTACTTC.